This TCR beta chain is from a study of cytomegalovirus exposure and HLA in healthy donors. General study results and limits: In a later analysis, 17,000 or so TCR beta sequences were associated with HLA alleles at 0.05 false discovery rate. In an earlier analysis, most TCR beta V segments were productive about 87% or about 30% of the time.

Germline loops: CDR1 MNHEY, CDR2 SMNVEV (reference sequence). Germline trimming cut 3 bases from V and 8 bases from J; bases unmatched to any gene: 10. The CDR3 extends over 16 amino acids. A remark on this clone: Its target is not known.

Primers included in the PCR were 60 Vbeta and 13 Jbeta primers. Data came from immunoSEQ multiplex PCR; TCRdb stores just in-frame clones and leaves some out. Among over 110,000 clones, over 75% were seen once, and the ten largest hold around 10%. The TCR originated in a woman between 50 and 59 years old in good health and CMV-seropositive. The V gene is TRBV27, the J gene TRBJ1-4, with 9 nucleotides matching TRBD1. The sequencing sample was made of PBMCs. CDR3 coding DNA: TGTGCCAGCAGTTTTCTCGGAGGGGACAGGGAGGAAAAACTGTTTTTT. This codes for CASSFLGGDREEKLFF.